The clone carrying this T cell receptor (beta chain) turned up a few times. What it binds is not known. Trimming pared 5 bases from V and 2 bases from J, leaving 11 bases between. Germline loops: CDR1 SGHRS, CDR2 YFSETQ. CDR3 length: 14 amino acids. The data originate from a study of blood T cells in healthy people across ages. Study conclusions and caveats: Naive CD4+ cells and diversity were both higher in long-lived donors than in aged donors.

Donors each provided ten milliliters of peripheral blood. Samples each yielded at least 5 micrograms of total RNA. Sample-barcoded 5' priming and a J-beta primer mix drove a second PCR of about 6 to 12 cycles. In TCRdb, the 5' RACE reads were re-called with MiXCR into one record per CDR3 protein. This sample has hundreds of thousands of distinct CDR3 sequences; about 30% occur once, and the top ten carry around a sixth. This TCR came from an elderly woman in good health. Sequencing input: blood. This chain links TRBV5-1 with TRBJ1-5; D may be TRBD1 (5 bases). CDR3: CASRPGRGNQPQHF. The CDR3, as DNA: TGCGCCAGCAGGCCTGGCAGGGGCAATCAGCCCCAGCATTTT.